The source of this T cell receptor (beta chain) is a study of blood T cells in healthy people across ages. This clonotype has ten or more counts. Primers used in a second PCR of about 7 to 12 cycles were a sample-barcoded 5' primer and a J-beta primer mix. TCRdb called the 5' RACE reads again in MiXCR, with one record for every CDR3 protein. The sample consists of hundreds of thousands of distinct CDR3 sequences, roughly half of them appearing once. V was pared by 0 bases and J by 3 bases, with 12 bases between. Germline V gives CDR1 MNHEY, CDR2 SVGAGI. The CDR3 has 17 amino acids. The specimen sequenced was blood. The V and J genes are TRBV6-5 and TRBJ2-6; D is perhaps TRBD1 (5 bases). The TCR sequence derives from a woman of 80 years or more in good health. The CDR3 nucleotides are TGTGCCAGCAGTTACTCCCCCTCAGGGCTTGGGGCCAACGTCCTGACTTTC. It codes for CASSYSPSGLGANVLTF.